The rows below give T cell receptor beta chains drawn from one sample of a study of molecular identifiers for immune sequencing clone quantification. Each CDR3 protein is one row after TCRdb ran MiXCR on the PCR reads. The repertoire includes 90,000 or so distinct CDR3 sequences, more than 20% of them detected once, and about 0.73% sits in the top ten. The material sequenced was naive CD8+ T cells from blood, with Jurkat cell RNA spiked in. Receptor source: a human donor in good health. Some libraries in this study had Jurkat cell RNA spiked in. Each CDR3 is given with its conserved first and last residue. D genes are given only for firm matches. Only some rows state a clone size, as once, few, many or a class for expanded clones.

TRBD2	few	TRBV11-2	TRBJ2-7	CASSLDPPLAGLDEQYF	TGTGCCAGCAGCTTAGATCCGCCCCTAGCGGGACTAGACGAGCAGTACTTC
TRBD2	many	TRBV6-5	TRBJ2-3	CASSPYFASGSQDTQYF	TGTGCCAGCAGTCCGTATTTTGCTAGCGGGAGTCAAGATACGCAGTATTTT
NA	many	TRBV4-3	TRBJ2-5	CASSHRQTYQETQYF	TGCGCCAGCAGCCACCGACAGACATACCAAGAGACCCAGTACTTC
NA	many	TRBV14	TRBJ2-7	CASSPLVSYEQYF	TGTGCCAGCAGCCCCTTAGTCTCCTACGAGCAGTACTTC
NA	few	TRBV6-2/TRBV6-3	TRBJ2-2	CASSQFSGFEVGTGELFF	TGTGCCAGCAGCCAATTTAGCGGCTTCGAAGTTGGCACCGGGGAGCTGTTTTTT
TRBD2	NA	TRBV11-2	TRBJ2-7	CASSSRTSAAYEQYF	TGTGCCAGCAGCTCCAGGACTAGTGCGGCCTACGAGCAGTACTTC
NA	NA	TRBV6-5	TRBJ2-3	CASSSTRAYLTDTQYF	TGTGCCAGCAGTTCCACCCGGGCATATCTCACAGATACGCAGTATTTT
NA	few	TRBV12-3/TRBV12-4	TRBJ1-2	CASSLWDNYGYTF	TGTGCCAGCAGTTTATGGGACAACTATGGCTACACCTTC
NA	many	TRBV7-9	TRBJ1-1	CASSLASESIAFF	TGTGCCAGCAGCTTAGCGAGCGAGAGTATAGCTTTCTTT
NA	many	TRBV12-3/TRBV12-4	TRBJ2-4	CASSLVLDIQYF	TGTGCCAGCAGTTTAGTCTTGGACATTCAGTACTTC
NA	NA	TRBV5-3	TRBJ2-7	CASSLGPPAARGPPYEQYF	TGTGCCAGCAGCTTAGGCCCTCCCGCAGCCCGGGGACCTCCCTACGAGCAATACTTC
NA	few	TRBV21-1	TRBJ2-7	CASSSRFDEQYF	TGTGCCAGCAGCAGCAGGTTCGACGAGCAGTACTTC
TRBD1	NA	TRBV7-9	TRBJ2-7	CASSDKSGTGMDEQYF	TGTGCCAGCAGCGACAAATCCGGGACAGGGATGGACGAGCAGTACTTC
NA	NA	TRBV20-1	TRBJ2-7	CSARDASAEQYF	TGCAGTGCTAGAGATGCTAGCGCCGAGCAGTACTTC
TRBD1	few	TRBV20-1	TRBJ2-7	CSAKDRVQDEQYF	TGCAGTGCTAAGGACAGGGTTCAGGACGAGCAGTACTTC
NA	few	TRBV7-9	TRBJ2-2	CASSGIAVTGELFF	TGTGCCAGCAGCGGAATAGCGGTCACCGGGGAGCTGTTTTTT
TRBD1	few	TRBV15	TRBJ2-1	CATSTDRGVGNEQFF	TGTGCCACCAGCACAGACAGGGGGGTCGGGAATGAGCAGTTCTTC
TRBD2	NA	TRBV20-1	TRBJ2-6	CSAREEGGLAGVAGANVLTF	TGCAGTGCTAGAGAGGAGGGGGGACTAGCGGGAGTAGCTGGGGCCAACGTCCTGACTTTC
TRBD1	NA	TRBV20-1	TRBJ2-2	CSADRGSGEQFF	TGCAGTGCTGACAGGGGTTCCGGGGAGCAGTTTTTT
TRBD1	NA	TRBV7-9	TRBJ2-5	CASTQEDRDETQYF	TGTGCCAGCACCCAAGAGGACAGGGATGAGACCCAGTACTTC
TRBD1	few	TRBV28	TRBJ2-1	CASSTGTENEQFF	TGTGCCAGCAGTACCGGGACAGAGAATGAGCAGTTCTTC
TRBD1	NA	TRBV27	TRBJ1-5	CASSLDRVSQPQHF	TGTGCCAGCAGTTTAGACAGGGTATCTCAGCCCCAGCATTTT
TRBD2	many	TRBV4-3	TRBJ2-1	CASSTGGGFDEQFF	TGCGCCAGCAGTACAGGCGGGGGTTTCGATGAGCAGTTCTTC
NA	few	TRBV12-3/TRBV12-4	TRBJ1-1	CASSSGTEAFF	TGTGCCAGCAGTTCGGGGACAGAAGCTTTCTTT
NA	NA	TRBV9	TRBJ1-1	CASSVGADNTEAFF	TGTGCCAGCAGCGTAGGGGCAGACAACACTGAAGCTTTCTTT
TRBD1	NA	TRBV15	TRBJ1-1	CATSRDRTGLNTEAFF	TGTGCCACCAGCAGAGACCGGACAGGGCTGAACACTGAAGCTTTCTTT
NA	NA	TRBV15	TRBJ1-5	CATSSQGGRGSGNQPQHF	TGTGCCACCAGCAGTCAAGGGGGGAGGGGGAGCGGCAATCAGCCCCAGCATTTT
TRBD2	NA	TRBV28	TRBJ2-5	CASSPIGSGGVYF	TGTGCCAGCAGTCCCATAGGTAGCGGGGGGGTGTACTTC
TRBD2	few	TRBV5-5	TRBJ2-1	CASSLAGTSGGNEQFF	TGTGCCAGCAGCTTGGCTGGGACTAGCGGGGGTAATGAGCAGTTCTTC
TRBD1	few	TRBV28	TRBJ1-1	CASSSRTGPTWPEAFF	TGTGCCAGCAGTTCACGGACAGGGCCGACCTGGCCTGAAGCTTTCTTT
NA	NA	TRBV5-8	TRBJ2-2	CASSWDLQPPTGELFF	TGTGCCAGCAGTTGGGACCTTCAGCCCCCCACCGGGGAGCTGTTTTTT
NA	many	TRBV2	TRBJ2-3	CANGGDTQYF	TGTGCCAACGGAGGAGATACGCAGTATTTT
NA	few	TRBV30	TRBJ1-1	CAWSVLENTEAFF	TGTGCCTGGAGTGTGTTAGAGAACACTGAAGCTTTCTTT
NA	many	TRBV6-2/TRBV6-3	TRBJ2-6	CASSKQESGANVLTF	TGTGCCAGCAGTAAACAGGAGTCTGGGGCCAACGTCCTGACTTTC
NA	few	TRBV7-9	TRBJ2-7	CASSPSVGVYEQYF	TGTGCCAGCAGCCCCTCAGTAGGGGTATACGAGCAGTACTTC
NA	NA	TRBV4-2	TRBJ2-1	CASSQDSSSSLRYNEQFF	TGTGCCAGCAGCCAAGATTCCTCTAGCAGCCTCCGCTACAATGAGCAGTTCTTC
NA	many	TRBV2	TRBJ2-7	CASSTGGEDSYEQYF	TGTGCCAGCAGTACGGGCGGAGAGGACTCCTACGAGCAGTACTTC
NA	many	TRBV27	TRBJ2-3	CASSFLTSRISTDTQYF	TGTGCCAGCAGTTTCCTAACTAGTAGGATTAGCACAGATACGCAGTATTTT
TRBD1	NA	TRBV5-4	TRBJ2-7	CASKTGTGSPYEQYF	TGTGCCAGCAAAACCGGGACAGGGTCACCCTACGAGCAGTACTTC
TRBD1	NA	TRBV27	TRBJ1-5	CASRQTGGEQPQHF	TGTGCCAGCAGGCAGACAGGGGGCGAACAGCCCCAGCATTTT
NA	few	TRBV9	TRBJ1-3	CASSEMTASGNTIYF	TGTGCCAGCAGCGAAATGACAGCCTCTGGAAACACCATATATTTT
NA	few	TRBV13	TRBJ2-3	CASSLADGDTQYF	TGTGCCAGCAGCTTGGCCGACGGAGATACGCAGTATTTT
NA	few	TRBV6-2/TRBV6-3	TRBJ2-3	CASSPRDGPTANTDTQYF	TGTGCCAGCAGTCCCCGGGACGGCCCAACCGCGAACACAGATACGCAGTATTTT